The TCR beta chain described here comes from a study of T cells after yellow fever vaccination. There are 16 residues in the CDR3. Germline-derived CDR1 and CDR2 are SGHTA and FQGNSA. V gave up 5 bases and J gave up 0 bases, with 14 bases separating them. This clonotype was observed a few times. 5'RACE template switching produced TCR cDNA carrying a universal primer site and UMIs. MiXCR was run by TCRdb on the 5' RACE reads, yielding one entry per CDR3 protein. The sample holds a few hundred thousand distinct CDR3 sequences; 5.2% are singletons and the top ten take approximately 3.5%. The genes are TRBV7-2 and TRBJ1-3; D uncertain. The specimen was CD4+ T cells sorted from PBMCs, collected on the day of the yellow fever booster vaccination. This receptor was taken from a young man who received the YFV17D yellow fever vaccine. The CDR3 here is CASSPRRDFSGNTIYF. The CDR3 nucleotides read TGTGCCAGCAGCCCCCGGCGGGATTTCTCTGGAAACACCATATATTTT.